This T cell receptor (beta chain) was retrieved from a study of CD8 T cells in Susac syndrome. Turning to the study itself: Patients with Susac syndrome were therapy-naive, on corticosteroids, or on intravenous immunoglobulin alone at blood draw.

Germline V lookup: CDR1 SGHDT, CDR2 YYEEEE. CDR3 length: 16 residues. V trimming: 4 bases; J trimming: 3 bases; junction bases outside the gene matches: 10. Fulfillment of recently defined diagnostic criteria for definite or probable disease was shown by the patients with Susac syndrome. Negative isolation yielded CD8+ and CD4+ T cells; FACS enriched TEMRA cells. Random hexamers were used to reverse transcribe an amount of roughly 0.45 to 1 ug RNA. Amplification of TCR beta CDR3 across 54 Vbeta and 13 Jbeta was performed with immunoSEQ multiplex PCR. TCRdb called the immunoSEQ multiplex PCR reads again in MiXCR, with one record for every CDR3 protein. This table has about 120,000 distinct CDR3 sequences, around 94% appearing once.

This rearrangement joins TRBV5-6 to TRBJ1-1, with 9 positions matching TRBD1. The receptor was derived from a human donor with Susac syndrome. Sequencing was carried out using CD8+ T cells from PBMCs. The CDR3 region has the DNA TGTGCCAGCAGCGCCGGGACAGGGAGTCTTTACACTGAAGCTTTCTTT. The encoded protein is CASSAGTGSLYTEAFF.